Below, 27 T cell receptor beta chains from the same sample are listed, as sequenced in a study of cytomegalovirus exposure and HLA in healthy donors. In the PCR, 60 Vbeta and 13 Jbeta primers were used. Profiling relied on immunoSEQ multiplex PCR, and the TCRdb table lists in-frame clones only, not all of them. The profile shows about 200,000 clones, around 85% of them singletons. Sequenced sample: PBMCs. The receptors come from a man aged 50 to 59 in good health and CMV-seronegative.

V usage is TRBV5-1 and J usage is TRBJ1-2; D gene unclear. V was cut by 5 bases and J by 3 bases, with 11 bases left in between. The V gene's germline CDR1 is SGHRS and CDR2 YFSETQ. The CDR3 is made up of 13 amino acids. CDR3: CASSRVGDYGYTF. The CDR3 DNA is TGCGCCAGCAGTCGTGTGGGAGACTATGGCTACACCTTC.

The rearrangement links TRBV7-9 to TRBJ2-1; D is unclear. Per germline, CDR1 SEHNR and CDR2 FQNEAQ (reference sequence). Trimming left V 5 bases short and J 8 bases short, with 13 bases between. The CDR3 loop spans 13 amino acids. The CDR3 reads CASSQAPPDEQFF. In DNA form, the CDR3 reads TGTGCCAGCAGCCAGGCGCCTCCGGATGAGCAGTTCTTC.

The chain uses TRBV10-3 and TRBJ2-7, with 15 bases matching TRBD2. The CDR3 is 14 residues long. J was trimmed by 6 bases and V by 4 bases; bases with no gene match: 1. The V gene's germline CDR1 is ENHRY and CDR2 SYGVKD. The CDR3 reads CAISGGLAGGEQYF. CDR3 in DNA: TGTGCCATCAGTGGGGGACTAGCGGGAGGCGAGCAGTACTTC.

The CDR3 is CASKTGFFEQYF. CDR3 bases: TGTGCCTCTAAGACAGGGTTTTTCGAGCAGTACTTC. V gene TRBV28 combines with J gene TRBJ2-7, with 7 bases identical to TRBD1. Losses at the gene ends were 11 bases for V and 6 bases for J; bases not matched to a gene: 10. This CDR3 region has 12 residues. Germline CDR1 and CDR2: MDHEN and SYDVKM.

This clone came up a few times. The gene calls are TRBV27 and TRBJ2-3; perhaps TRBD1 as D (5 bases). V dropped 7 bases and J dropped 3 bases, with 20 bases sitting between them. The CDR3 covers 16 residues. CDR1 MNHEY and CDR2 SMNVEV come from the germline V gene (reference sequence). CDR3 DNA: TGTGCCAGCAACTTCGGAACGGTGAAGGGGACAGATACGCAGTATTTT. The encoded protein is CASNFGTVKGTDTQYF.

The CDR3 region is CASSVGTGGNEQYF. The DNA of the CDR3 is TGTGCCAGCAGTGTGGGGACAGGGGGCAACGAGCAGTACTTC. The V and J genes are TRBV2 and TRBJ2-5; 12 bases agree with TRBD1. The DNA end favors TRBJ2-7, so the J call may be wrong. The CDR3 has 14 residues. From germline, CDR1 is SNHLY and CDR2 FYNNEI.

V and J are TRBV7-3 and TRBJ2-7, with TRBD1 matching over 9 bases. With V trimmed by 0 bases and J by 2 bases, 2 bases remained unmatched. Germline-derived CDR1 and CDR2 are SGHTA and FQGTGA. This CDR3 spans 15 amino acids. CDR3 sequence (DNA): TGTGCCAGCAGCTTAACGGGACAGGGAACCTACGAGCAGTACTTC. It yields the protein CASSLTGQGTYEQYF.

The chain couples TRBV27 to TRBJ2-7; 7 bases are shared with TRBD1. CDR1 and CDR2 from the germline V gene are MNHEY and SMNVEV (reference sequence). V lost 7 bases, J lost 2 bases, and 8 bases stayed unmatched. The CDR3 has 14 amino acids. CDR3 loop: CASTGTEGPYEQYF. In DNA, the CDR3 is TGTGCCAGCACCGGGACAGAGGGGCCCTACGAGCAGTACTTC.

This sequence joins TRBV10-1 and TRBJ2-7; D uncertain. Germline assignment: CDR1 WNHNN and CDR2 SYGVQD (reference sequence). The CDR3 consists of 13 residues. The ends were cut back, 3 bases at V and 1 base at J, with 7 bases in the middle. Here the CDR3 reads CASSETVSYEQYF. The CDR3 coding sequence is TGCGCCAGCAGTGAAACAGTTTCCTACGAGCAGTACTTC.

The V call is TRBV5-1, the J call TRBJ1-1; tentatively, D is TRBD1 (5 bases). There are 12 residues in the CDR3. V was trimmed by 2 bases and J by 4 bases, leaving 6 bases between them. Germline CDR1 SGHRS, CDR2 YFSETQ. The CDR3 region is CASSFTGTEAFF. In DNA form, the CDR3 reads TGCGCCAGCAGCTTCACAGGCACTGAAGCTTTCTTT.

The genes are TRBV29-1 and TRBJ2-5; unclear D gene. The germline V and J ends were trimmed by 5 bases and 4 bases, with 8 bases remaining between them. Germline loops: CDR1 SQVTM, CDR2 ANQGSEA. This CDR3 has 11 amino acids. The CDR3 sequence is CSVRRGETQYF. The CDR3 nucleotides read TGCAGCGTTAGGAGAGGAGAGACCCAGTACTTC.

CDR3 sequence reads: CATSPHRELSGRYEQYF. The CDR3 DNA reads TGTGCCACCAGCCCCCATAGAGAGTTAAGCGGGAGGTACGAGCAGTACTTC. V usage is TRBV15 and J usage is TRBJ2-7; 9 nucleotides match TRBD2. The CDR3 runs to 17 residues. V dropped 5 bases and J dropped 4; count of bases not matched to a gene: 15. Looked up from germline, CDR1 is LNHNV and CDR2 is YYDKDF (reference sequence).

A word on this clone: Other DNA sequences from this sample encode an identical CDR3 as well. The CDR3 region is CASSLVGGAYEQYF. The CDR3 DNA follows: TGCGCCAGCAGCTTGGTGGGAGGGGCCTACGAGCAGTACTTC. V is TRBV5-1 and J is TRBJ2-7; TRBD2 agrees at 7 bases. The CDR3 loop spans 14 amino acids. Germline CDR1 is SGHRS and CDR2 is YFSETQ. V lost 0 bases and J lost 2; bases outside the gene matches: 2.

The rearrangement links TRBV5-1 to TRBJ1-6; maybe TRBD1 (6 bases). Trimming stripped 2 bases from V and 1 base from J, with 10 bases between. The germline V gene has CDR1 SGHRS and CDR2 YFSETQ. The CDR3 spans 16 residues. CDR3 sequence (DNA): TGCGCCAGCAGCTTAGGGGGGGGTTCCTATAATTCACCCCTCCACTTT. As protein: CASSLGGGSYNSPLHF.

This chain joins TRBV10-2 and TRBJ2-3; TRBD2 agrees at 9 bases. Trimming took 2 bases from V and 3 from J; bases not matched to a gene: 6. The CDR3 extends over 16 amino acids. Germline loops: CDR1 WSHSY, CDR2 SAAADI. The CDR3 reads CASSEPAGGGTDTQYF. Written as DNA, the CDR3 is TGCGCCAGCAGTGAGCCAGCGGGAGGAGGTACAGATACGCAGTATTTT.

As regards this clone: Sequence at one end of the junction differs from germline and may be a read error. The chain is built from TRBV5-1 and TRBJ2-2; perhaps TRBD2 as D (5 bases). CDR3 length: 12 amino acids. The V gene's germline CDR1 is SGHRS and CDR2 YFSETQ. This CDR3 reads CASSQNTGELSF. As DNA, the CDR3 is TGCGCCAGCAGCCAGAACACCGGGGAGCTGTCTTTT.

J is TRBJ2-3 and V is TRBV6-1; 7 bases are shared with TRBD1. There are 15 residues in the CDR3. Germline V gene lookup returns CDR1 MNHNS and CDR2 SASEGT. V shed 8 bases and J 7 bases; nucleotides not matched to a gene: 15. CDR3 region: CASSLEGRGFYTQYF. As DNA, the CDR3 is TGTGCCAGCTCTCTTGAGGGCAGGGGGTTTTATACGCAGTATTTT.

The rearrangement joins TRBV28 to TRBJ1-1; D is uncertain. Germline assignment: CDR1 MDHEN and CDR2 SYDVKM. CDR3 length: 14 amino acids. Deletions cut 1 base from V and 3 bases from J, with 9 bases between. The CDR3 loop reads CASSLLSGYTEAFF. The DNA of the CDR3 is TGTGCCAGCAGTTTATTATCAGGTTACACTGAAGCTTTCTTT.

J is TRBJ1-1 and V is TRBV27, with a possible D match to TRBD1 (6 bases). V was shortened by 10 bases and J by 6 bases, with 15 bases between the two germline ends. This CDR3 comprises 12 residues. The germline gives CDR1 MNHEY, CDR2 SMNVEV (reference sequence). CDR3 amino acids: CATRGGGPEAFF. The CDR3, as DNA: TGTGCCACCCGAGGTGGGGGCCCTGAAGCTTTCTTT.

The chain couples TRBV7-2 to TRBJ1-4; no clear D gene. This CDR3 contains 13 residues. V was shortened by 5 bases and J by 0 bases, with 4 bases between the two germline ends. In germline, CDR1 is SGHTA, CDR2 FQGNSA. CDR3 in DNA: TGTGCCAGCAGCCGAGCAACTAATGAAAAACTGTTTTTT. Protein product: CASSRATNEKLFF.

The CDR3 DNA sequence: TGTGCCAGCAGCTCCCTCCTGGGGCGCGTCACTGAAGCTTTCTTT. This codes for CASSSLLGRVTEAFF. The V gene is TRBV28, the J gene TRBJ1-1, with D perhaps matching TRBD1 (5 bases). The CDR3 extends over 15 amino acids. Trimming left V 6 bases short and J 4 bases short, with 18 bases between. Germline CDR1 reads MDHEN; CDR2 reads SYDVKM.

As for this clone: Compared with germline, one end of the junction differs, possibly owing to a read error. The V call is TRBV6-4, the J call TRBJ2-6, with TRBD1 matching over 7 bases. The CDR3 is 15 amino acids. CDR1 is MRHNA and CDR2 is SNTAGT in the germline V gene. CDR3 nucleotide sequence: TGTGCCAGCAGTGAAGGGGGCTCTGGGGCCAACGGCCTGACTTTC. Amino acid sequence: CASSEGGSGANGLTF.

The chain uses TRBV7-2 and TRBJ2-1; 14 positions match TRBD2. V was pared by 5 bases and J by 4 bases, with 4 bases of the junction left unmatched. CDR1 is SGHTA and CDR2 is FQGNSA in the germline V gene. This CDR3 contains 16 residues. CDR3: CASSTRLAGGYNEQFF. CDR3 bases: TGTGCCAGCAGCACCAGACTAGCGGGAGGGTACAATGAGCAGTTCTTC.

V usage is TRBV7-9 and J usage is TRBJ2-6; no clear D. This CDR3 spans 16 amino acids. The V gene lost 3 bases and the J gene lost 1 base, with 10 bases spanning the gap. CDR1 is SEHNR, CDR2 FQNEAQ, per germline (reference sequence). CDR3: CASSFPHSSGANVLTF. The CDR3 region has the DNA TGTGCCAGCAGCTTCCCTCACAGTTCTGGGGCCAACGTCCTGACTTTC.

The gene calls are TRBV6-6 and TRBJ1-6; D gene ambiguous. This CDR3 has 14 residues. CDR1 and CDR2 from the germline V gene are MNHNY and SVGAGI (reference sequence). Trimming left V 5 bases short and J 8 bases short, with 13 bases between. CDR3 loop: CASSAIGEHSPLHF. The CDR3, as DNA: TGTGCCAGCAGTGCCATAGGAGAGCATTCACCCCTCCACTTT.

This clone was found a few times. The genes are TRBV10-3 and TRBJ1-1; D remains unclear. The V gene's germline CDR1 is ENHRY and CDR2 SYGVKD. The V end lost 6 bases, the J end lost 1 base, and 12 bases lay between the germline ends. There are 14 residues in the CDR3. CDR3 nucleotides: TGTGCCATCAGCGATAAACAGAGGAACACTGAAGCTTTCTTT. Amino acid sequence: CAISDKQRNTEAFF.

The CDR3 nucleotides read TGTGCCAGCAGCGTATACGGTCTAGCGGGAGTGAACACCGGGGAGCTGTTTTTT. It is translated as CASSVYGLAGVNTGELFF. V is TRBV9 and J is TRBJ2-2, with TRBD2 identical over 10 bases. Germline V CDR1 and CDR2: SGDLS, YYNGEE. V was pared by 1 base and J by 1 base, with 7 bases of the junction left unmatched. CDR3 size: 18 residues.